Below, 8 T cell receptor beta chains from the same sample are listed, as sequenced in a study of graft-versus-host responses after intestinal transplantation. These receptors have no identified antigens. Data came from immunoSEQ multiplex PCR; TCRdb stores just in-frame clones and leaves some out. This table holds some 110,000 clones, around 92% found once. The sample here was unstimulated CD8+ T cells sorted from spleen or lymph node cells, taken before transplant. The receptors come from a human donor who was the organ donor for an intestinal transplant.

This sequence joins TRBV4-1 and TRBJ2-7; no clear D gene. V was pared by 4 bases and J by 4 bases, with 14 bases between. Germline-derived CDR1 and CDR2 are MGHRA and YSYEKL. The CDR3 sequence is 14 residues long. The CDR3 is CASSPRLSVYEQYF. CDR3 DNA sequence: TGCGCCAGCAGCCCCCGACTTAGTGTATACGAGCAGTACTTC.

The gene calls are TRBV19 and TRBJ2-7; D is unclear. Germline V lookup: CDR1 LNHDA, CDR2 SQIVND (reference sequence). Trimming shortened V by 11 bases and J by 6 bases, and 8 bases separated the two germline ends. The CDR3 runs to 9 residues. Here the CDR3 reads CAQACEQYF. The CDR3 nucleotides are TGTGCCCAGGCGTGCGAGCAGTACTTC.

The chain carries TRBV30 and TRBJ1-2; D unclear. Germline CDR1 is GTSNPN and CDR2 is SVGIG (reference sequence). V gave up 1 base and J gave up 6 bases, with 12 bases separating them. This CDR3 has 13 amino acids. CDR3 protein: CAWSGSLSDGYTF. As DNA, the CDR3 is TGTGCCTGGAGTGGATCATTGAGTGATGGCTACACCTTC.

The count of this clone is one. V gene TRBV4-1 combines with J gene TRBJ1-5, with TRBD1 matching 7 bases. J gave up 0 bases and V 0 bases, and 5 bases lay outside the gene matches. This CDR3 is 17 amino acids long. Germline lookup yields CDR1 MGHRA and CDR2 YSYEKL. DNA of the CDR3: TGCGCCAGCAGCCAAGATAGTAGGGACAGTAGCAATCAGCCCCAGCATTTT. It yields the protein CASSQDSRDSSNQPQHF.

The chain uses TRBV18 and TRBJ2-7, with no clear D. The CDR3 runs 13 residues. Trimming removed 3 bases from V and 4 bases from J, with 10 bases in between. The germline V gene has CDR1 KGHSH and CDR2 LQKENI. The CDR3 nucleotides read TGTGCCAGCTCACCCCCCTTCGGGTACGAGCAGTACTTC. Amino acids: CASSPPFGYEQYF.

This clone showed up just once. This sequence joins TRBV11-2 and TRBJ2-5; D is unresolved. The CDR3 runs 15 residues. Germline V CDR1 and CDR2: SGHAT, FQNNGV. The ends were cut back, 2 bases at V and 4 bases at J, with 14 bases in the middle. The CDR3 DNA reads as TGTGCCAGCAGCTTACCGGACCGCCGAGGAGAGACCCAGTACTTC. This translates into CASSLPDRRGETQYF.

This rearrangement joins TRBV28 to TRBJ2-1; tentatively, D is TRBD2 (6 bases). The CDR3 has 14 residues. The germline V and J ends were trimmed by 5 bases and 5 bases, with 13 bases remaining between them. Germline values: CDR1 MDHEN, CDR2 SYDVKM. In nucleotides, the CDR3 is TGTGCCAGCAGTACGTTTCCTAGCGACAATGAGCAGTTCTTC. Residues: CASSTFPSDNEQFF. Variable domain in full (rest from reference TRBV28 and TRBJ2-1): DVKVTQSSRYLVKRTGEKVFLECVQDMDHENMFWYRQDPGLGLRLIYFSYDVKMKEKGDIPEGYSVSREKKERFSLILESASTNQTSMYLCASSTFPSDNEQFFGPGTRLTVL.

The chain joins TRBV4-1 to TRBJ1-5, with 7 bases identical to TRBD1. The CDR3 is made up of 18 amino acids. With 1 base clipped from V and 0 bases from J, the junction kept 9 bases outside the gene matches. The germline CDR1 and CDR2 sequences are MGHRA and YSYEKL. The CDR3 protein is CASSQGTTGSYSNQPQHF. CDR3 bases: TGCGCCAGCAGCCAAGGGACGACAGGGAGTTATAGCAATCAGCCCCAGCATTTT.